One and the same sample provided the 20 T cell receptor beta chains below, sequenced in a study of T cells in pancreatic ductal adenocarcinoma. Selected pancreatic ductal adenocarcinoma patients had undergone surgery without neoadjuvant therapy. Clones were read by immunoSEQ multiplex PCR, and TCRdb kept only the in-frame ones, dropping some. The data contain roughly 100,000 clones, nearly 95% of them singletons. Sequencing was carried out using PBMCs. The receptors were sampled from a human donor with pancreatic ductal adenocarcinoma.

This chain links TRBV30 with TRBJ2-2; possible D gene TRBD2, 6 bases. CDR1 is GTSNPN and CDR2 is SVGIG in the germline V gene (reference sequence). The CDR3 is 12 amino acids. Trimming took off 0 bases at V and 8 bases at J, with 7 bases between the two ends. The CDR3 DNA reads TGTGCCTGGAGTGTGGGGGGAGGGGAGCTGTTTTTT. Its protein is CAWSVGGGELFF.

V usage is TRBV14 and J usage is TRBJ2-2; TRBD1 matches at 8 bases. CDR1 and CDR2 from the germline V gene are SGHDN and FVKESK. The CDR3 runs to 17 residues. V shed 3 bases, J shed 0 bases, and the junction held 6 bases outside the gene matches. CDR3 sequence: CASSHRQGIANTGELFF. The CDR3 nucleotides read TGTGCCAGCAGCCATCGACAGGGGATTGCGAACACCGGGGAGCTGTTTTTT.

The chain uses TRBV6-5 and TRBJ2-1; 8 nucleotides line up with TRBD1. Per germline, CDR1 MNHEY and CDR2 SVGAGI. V shed 3 bases, J shed 2 bases, and the junction held 6 bases outside the gene matches. The CDR3 covers 16 residues. CDR3 nucleotides: TGTGCCAGCAGTTATTCACCAGGGGGCCCCTACAATGAGCAGTTCTTC. Amino acids: CASSYSPGGPYNEQFF.

This clone appeared once. This chain connects TRBV4-3 to TRBJ2-7, with TRBD2 matching 7 bases. CDR1 and CDR2 (germline): LGHNA, YSLEER. The CDR3 contains 15 residues. V shed 3 bases, J shed 2 bases, and the junction held 7 bases outside the gene matches. The DNA for the CDR3 is TGCGCCAGCAGCCATACGGCGGGAGCTACCTACGAGCAGTACTTC. It encodes CASSHTAGATYEQYF.

This clone was seen a single time. The V and J genes are TRBV14 and TRBJ2-7, with TRBD1 identical over 7 bases. V gave up 1 base and J gave up 2 bases; unmatched junction bases: 11. The CDR3 has 17 residues. From germline, CDR1 is SGHDN and CDR2 FVKESK. The CDR3 DNA follows: TGTGCCAGCAGCCAAGTGGGTGCAGGACAGGCACCCTACGAGCAGTACTTC. It specifies CASSQVGAGQAPYEQYF.

The chain employs TRBV7-6 and TRBJ1-2; D possibly corresponds to TRBD1 (5 bases). CDR1 SGHVS and CDR2 FNYEAQ come from the germline V gene. Trimming took 4 bases from V and 4 from J, leaving 10 bases between them. The CDR3 sequence is 13 residues long. In DNA, the CDR3 is TGTGCCAGCAGCTCACAGGAGGGCTATGGCTACACCTTC. Translating gives CASSSQEGYGYTF.

The gene calls are TRBV28 and TRBJ2-1; no firm D call. Trimming took off 8 bases at V and 0 bases at J, with 11 bases between the two ends. Germline V gives CDR1 MDHEN, CDR2 SYDVKM. This CDR3 has 14 residues. Written as DNA, the CDR3 is TGTGCCAGCCAGGCGCTAAGCTCCTACAATGAGCAGTTCTTC. Encoded protein: CASQALSSYNEQFF.

This chain uses TRBV7-9 with TRBJ2-7; D call uncertain. Germline assignment: CDR1 SEHNR and CDR2 FQNEAQ (reference sequence). The CDR3 has 13 residues. The V gene lost 3 bases and the J gene lost 7 bases, with 13 bases spanning the gap. This CDR3 reads CASSLLQSWEQYF. CDR3 DNA: TGTGCCAGCAGCTTGTTGCAGTCGTGGGAGCAGTACTTC. Full variable domain (remainder filled in from reference TRBV7-9 and TRBJ2-7): DTGVSQNPRHKITKRGQNVTFRCDPISEHNRLYWYRQTLGQGPEFLTYFQNEAQLEKSRLLSDRFSAERPKGSFSTLEIQRTEQGDSAMYLCASSLLQSWEQYFGPGTRLTVT.

V is TRBV10-3 and J is TRBJ2-7, with 7 bases matching TRBD1. Looked up from germline, CDR1 is ENHRY and CDR2 is SYGVKD. This CDR3 comprises 13 residues. After removal of 11 bases from V and 6 bases from J, the junction contained 13 bases not matched to a gene. CDR3 protein: CAGKGTTGSEQYF. The CDR3 DNA reads TGTGCCGGAAAGGGGACGACAGGGAGCGAGCAGTACTTC.

The chain links TRBV18 to TRBJ1-5, with D tentatively TRBD1 (6 bases). V dropped 2 bases and J dropped 6 bases, with 17 bases sitting between them. Per the germline V gene, CDR1 is KGHSH and CDR2 is LQKENI. The length of the CDR3 is 16 residues. The CDR3 loop is CASSPESQGQGQPQHF. CDR3 bases: TGTGCCAGCTCACCAGAAAGTCAGGGGCAAGGTCAGCCCCAGCATTTT.

The chain has TRBV15 and TRBJ2-5; a weak D match, TRBD1 (7 bases). CDR3 length equals 15 residues. V lost 3 bases, J lost 1 base, and 12 bases lay in between. Per the germline V gene, CDR1 is LNHNV and CDR2 is YYDKDF (reference sequence). This CDR3 is CATSSNRGGQETQYF. In DNA form, the CDR3 reads TGTGCCACCAGCAGCAACAGGGGAGGCCAAGAGACCCAGTACTTC.

The chain employs TRBV27 and TRBJ2-6, with 9 bases aligning to TRBD1. CDR3 length: 19 residues. With V trimmed by 8 bases and J by 0 bases, 14 bases remained unmatched. Germline assignment: CDR1 MNHEY and CDR2 SMNVEV (reference sequence). The CDR3 sequence is CASLARLGTGTSGANVLTF. The CDR3 DNA follows: TGTGCCAGCCTAGCTCGGTTAGGGACAGGGACCTCTGGGGCCAACGTCCTGACTTTC. Supplemented by reference TRBV27 and TRBJ2-6, the full variable domain reads EAQVTQNPRYLITVTGKKLTVTCSQNMNHEYMSWYRQDPGLGLRQIYYSMNVEVTDKGDVPEGYKVSRKEKRNFPLILESPSPNQTSLYFCASLARLGTGTSGANVLTFGAGSRLTVL.

The chain couples TRBV5-1 to TRBJ1-1; 7 nucleotides align to TRBD1. The CDR3 covers 11 residues. Germline values: CDR1 SGHRS, CDR2 YFSETQ. V lost 7 bases and J lost 9; bases outside the gene matches: 6. CDR3 sequence: CASFGQDQAFF. The CDR3 bases are TGCGCCAGCTTCGGACAGGACCAAGCTTTCTTT.

The V gene is TRBV7-9, the J gene TRBJ2-3, with D maybe TRBD2 (6 bases). V lost 5 bases to trimming and J lost 4 bases, with 16 bases between them. CDR1 and CDR2 (germline): SEHNR, FQNEAQ (reference sequence). The CDR3 loop spans 15 amino acids. The CDR3, as DNA: TGTGCCAGCAGCCCCTGGGGGGATACCGCAGATACGCAGTATTTT. Translating gives CASSPWGDTADTQYF.

The gene calls are TRBV6-4 and TRBJ2-3, with a weak D call TRBD2 (6 bases). This CDR3 has 13 residues. Germline values: CDR1 MRHNA, CDR2 SNTAGT. The germline V and J ends were trimmed by 10 bases and 4 bases, with 15 bases remaining between them. CDR3 sequence reads: CANFVGRSDTQYF. DNA of the CDR3: TGTGCCAACTTCGTGGGGAGGTCAGATACGCAGTATTTT.

Comment on this clone: The junction does not match germline at one end; this may be a read error. This chain connects TRBV10-3 to TRBJ2-5; TRBD2 agrees at 7 bases. The germline V gene encodes CDR1 ENHRY and CDR2 SYGVKD. This CDR3 has 11 amino acids. In DNA form, the CDR3 reads TGTGCCATCAGCTACCGGGACTACGTCGACTTC. It codes for CAISYRDYVDF.

This clone has a handful of counts. DNA for the CDR3: TGCAGCGGGTACACCTACAATGAGCAGTTCTTC. It codes for CSGYTYNEQFF. The J gene is TRBJ2-1, the V gene TRBV29-1, with unresolved D. CDR3 length equals 11 residues. Germline CDR1 is SQVTM and CDR2 is ANQGSEA. The V gene lost 7 bases and the J gene lost 2 bases, with 6 bases spanning the gap.

The chain has TRBV10-1 and TRBJ2-7; 10 bases fit TRBD2. This CDR3 has 13 amino acids. Germline CDR1 WNHNN, CDR2 SYGVQD (reference sequence). V gave up 5 bases and J gave up 11 bases; unmatched junction bases: 9. DNA of the CDR3: TGCGCCAGCAGTCAATCCCTAGCGGGAGTAAAGTACTTC. Its translation is CASSQSLAGVKYF.

The chain is built from TRBV5-4 and TRBJ2-3, with D possibly being TRBD2 (6 bases). This CDR3 has 15 residues. CDR1 is SGHNT and CDR2 is YYREEE in the germline V gene (reference sequence). The germline V and J ends were trimmed by 0 bases and 3 bases, with 11 bases remaining between them. The CDR3 reads CASSLESGLTDTQYF. The CDR3 nucleotides read TGTGCCAGCAGCTTGGAGTCCGGACTAACAGATACGCAGTATTTT.

The chain employs TRBV11-2 and TRBJ2-3; TRBD2 is a possible D gene (6 bases). The CDR3 sequence is 15 residues long. CDR1 is SGHAT and CDR2 is FQNNGV in the germline V gene. V was trimmed by 6 bases and J by 1 base, leaving 14 bases between them. The CDR3 sequence: CASRTGLSRTDTQYF. In DNA form, the CDR3 reads TGTGCCAGCAGAACAGGACTATCACGCACAGATACGCAGTATTTT.